This T cell receptor (beta chain) came from a study of cytomegalovirus exposure and HLA in healthy donors. Study as a whole: The Caucasian-associated ancestry cluster contained more than 75% of the approximately 420 genotyped donors.

Concerning this clone: Its antigen remains unidentified.

V shed 4 bases and J 6 bases; nucleotides not matched to a gene: 9. Germline V gene sequence: CDR1 SGDLS, CDR2 YYNGEE. The CDR3 runs to 15 residues. Study-wide findings and caveats: For TCR beta chains, V- and J-gene trimming was later linked to a missense DCLRE1C variant. For most subjects, TCR beta sequences were reported to predict HLA-A and HLA-B alleles with accuracy.

PCR was performed using 60 Vbeta and 13 Jbeta primers. TCRdb's table, derived via immunoSEQ multiplex PCR, lists solely in-frame clones and lacks some. Of nearly 200,000 clones listed, 80% to 90% are singletons. The sample comprised PBMCs. The chain employs TRBV9 and TRBJ2-1, with 8 bases fitting TRBD1. This clonotype originated in a man aged 25 to 40 in good health and CMV-seronegative. CDR3 bases: TGTGCCAGCAGCACGGACAGGGTGGTTGGCAATGAGCAGTTCTTC. Translation: CASSTDRVVGNEQFF. Full variable domain (missing parts from reference TRBV9 and TRBJ2-1): DSGVTQTPKHLITATGQRVTLRCSPRSGDLSVYWYQQSLDQGLQFLIQYYNGEERAKGNILERFSAQQFPDLHSELNLSSLELGDSALYFCASSTDRVVGNEQFFGPGTRLTVL.